The 8 T cell receptor beta chains below were found in one sample sequenced in a study of cytomegalovirus exposure and HLA in healthy donors. Researchers ran the PCR with 60 Vbeta and 13 Jbeta primers. Assay: immunoSEQ multiplex PCR; the TCRdb copy retains only in-frame clones and omits some. Among over 95,000 clones, 82% were seen once, and the ten largest hold roughly 2.5%. Material: PBMCs. The receptors were sampled from a young woman in good health and CMV-seronegative.

Note on this clone: Mismatch with germline at one junction end may stem from a read error. The chain links TRBV7-7 to TRBJ2-7; D gene unclear. The CDR3 is 13 residues long. Germline CDR1 SSHAT, CDR2 FNYEAQ (reference sequence). The CDR3 nucleotides read TGTGCTAGCAGCTTAGGCGCCTCCTACGAGCAGTACTTC. As protein: CASSLGASYEQYF.

CDR3 bases: TGTGCCAGCAGCGTATCAGGGGGCGATTTGAACACTGAAGCTTTCTTT. As protein: CASSVSGGDLNTEAFF. V and J are TRBV9 and TRBJ1-1; 8 nucleotides line up with TRBD1. There are 16 residues in the CDR3. J lost 0 bases, V lost 1 base, and 5 bases had no gene match. Germline-derived CDR1 and CDR2 are SGDLS and YYNGEE.

The DNA of the CDR3 is TGTGCCAGCCGTCCCTCCTGGGACACAAGGGGCACAGATACGCAGTATTTT. This encodes CASRPSWDTRGTDTQYF. The chain employs TRBV2 and TRBJ2-3; perhaps TRBD1 as D (6 bases). This CDR3 has 17 amino acids. Trimming took 8 bases from V and 1 from J, leaving 22 bases between them. Germline V gene lookup returns CDR1 SNHLY and CDR2 FYNNEI. Full variable domain (rest looked up from reference TRBV2 and TRBJ2-3): EPEVTQTPSHQVTQMGQEVILRCVPISNHLYFYWYRQILGQKVEFLVSFYNNEISEKSEIFDDQFSVERPDGSNFTLKIRSTKLEDSAMYFCASRPSWDTRGTDTQYFGPGTRLTVL.

The chain combines TRBV19 with TRBJ1-5, with 7 positions matching TRBD1. The CDR3 consists of 14 residues. V shed 6 bases, J shed 4 bases, and the junction held 6 bases outside the gene matches. The germline V gene encodes CDR1 LNHDA and CDR2 SQIVND (reference sequence). CDR3 coding DNA: TGTGCCAGTAGCGGAGGGGGCTGGAATCAGCCCCAGCATTTT. It is translated as CASSGGGWNQPQHF.

The chain joins TRBV19 to TRBJ1-5; D might be TRBD1 (5 bases). Looked up from germline, CDR1 is LNHDA and CDR2 is SQIVND (reference sequence). The ends were cut back, 10 bases at V and 2 bases at J, with 21 bases in the middle. The CDR3 covers 16 residues. This CDR3 is CATREQVTMGNQPQHF. In DNA form, the CDR3 reads TGTGCCACCAGGGAACAGGTCACGATGGGCAATCAGCCCCAGCATTTT.

The chain uses TRBV29-1 and TRBJ1-4; D not resolved. Germline V gene data show CDR1 as SQVTM and CDR2 as ANQGSEA. Trimming removed 6 bases from V and 8 bases from J, with 19 bases in between. CDR3 size: 14 residues. CDR3 sequence: CSVGAFGQEEKLFF. Here the CDR3 DNA reads TGCAGCGTGGGAGCTTTTGGGCAGGAAGAAAAACTGTTTTTT.

A single count supports this clone. The chain recombines TRBV11-2 with TRBJ2-7; D uncertain. The CDR3 is 13 residues long. Trimming shortened V by 5 bases and J by 6 bases, and 14 bases separated the two germline ends. The germline V gene encodes CDR1 SGHAT and CDR2 FQNNGV. The chain's CDR3 is CASSHPLSGEQYF. DNA of the CDR3: TGTGCCAGCAGCCACCCCCTTAGTGGCGAGCAGTACTTC.

The chain is built from TRBV5-6 and TRBJ2-7, with 11 positions matching TRBD2. CDR1 SGHDT and CDR2 YYEEEE come from the germline V gene. This CDR3 region has 16 residues. The J segment lost 4 bases and the V segment lost 5 bases, leaving 11 bases of the junction unmatched. The CDR3 region is CASSILGLAVRYEQYF. The CDR3 DNA follows: TGTGCCAGCAGTATACTGGGACTAGCGGTTCGGTACGAGCAGTACTTC.